This TCR beta chain derives from a study of blood T cell repertoires in COVID-19. Sequencing used immunoSEQ multiplex PCR; TCRdb keeps in-frame clones, though not all of them. The data contain about 87,000 clones, about 84% of them singletons. The sequence came from a human donor in a cohort sampled during active COVID-19. The specimen sequenced was peripheral blood.

CDR3 DNA: TGTGCCATCAGTTCCGGACAGGGTCAAGTGGGGACTGAAGCTTTCTTT. This encodes CAISSGQGQVGTEAFF. The rearrangement uses TRBV10-3 and TRBJ1-1; TRBD1 matches 8 bases. The CDR3 extends over 16 amino acids. V lost 5 bases, J lost 5 bases, and 13 bases stayed unmatched. Germline assignment: CDR1 ENHRY and CDR2 SYGVKD.